The TCR beta chain described here comes from a study of T cell responses to AZD1222 COVID-19 vaccine. The wider study: Investigators merged groups given second doses at roughly 4 or roughly 12 weeks.

The CDR3 is 11 residues long. The V gene lost 2 bases and the J gene lost 9 bases, with 2 bases spanning the gap. Sequencing used immunoSEQ multiplex PCR; TCRdb keeps in-frame clones, though not all of them. The sample yields about 110,000 clones, 85% to 95% seen once. Sequencing used peripheral blood, obtained on day 0 of AZD1222 vaccination. V is TRBV23-1 and J is TRBJ1-6, with D unclear. TRBV23-1 is known as an ORF, though its function is uncertain. The clonotype was recovered from an adult in good health. As DNA, the CDR3 is TGCGCCAGCAGTCAAGGTTCACCCCTCCACTTT. Encoded protein: CASSQGSPLHF.